This TCR beta chain originates from a study of blood T cell repertoires in COVID-19 (dated by TCRdb to about 2020). Context from the whole study: Samples from collaborators originated in the United States, Italy and Spain and spanned both the acute and convalescent phases of COVID-19. The repertoires were made available in a free public database intended to serve as a resource for research on the immune response to SARS-CoV-2. The dataset comprised deeply sampled blood TCRbeta repertoires from subjects exposed to, actively infected with, or recovered from COVID-19. Sample metadata almost always included a de-identified subject ID, COVID-19 status, age in years and sex. The material from the prospective study consisted of cDNA or gDNA derived from T cells, B-cell-depleted T cells, or PBMCs. Where HLA class I and class II types were available, the types were taken from metadata supplied by the sample provider, not from assay-based typing. The samples were drawn from two sources: the first 160 participants of the ongoing ImmuneRACE study, and 1,254 subjects contributed by 6 global collaborators.

Whole blood was collected in K2EDTA tubes by collaborating institutions according to the institutions' own protocols. Collaborator samples were shipped for TCRbeta analysis as frozen whole blood, isolated PBMCs, or DNA extracted from either sample type. The immunoSEQ Assay, a bias-controlled multiplex PCR, was used to amplify TCRbeta CDR3 regions from genomic DNA. The authors' analysis ran thus. Within the assay, amplification of reference gene primers was used to estimate how many nucleated cells each sample contained. Sequence reads were collapsed and filtered to measure the absolute abundance of every unique TCRbeta CDR3 rearrangement. For each sample, productive Simpson clonality was calculated as the square root of Simpson's diversity index over productive rearrangements. Sourced from immuneACCESS, this table was stored by TCRdb with only in-frame sequences that have V and J called. A share of the clones is absent; for the studies checked, an unresolved V gene accounts for under half, and the remainder has no known explanation. V and J calls and clone size are copied from that table; D and trimming were computed from the DNA. This sample gives under 30,000 clones in total; approximately 92% of them show up just once. The ten top clones hold about a sixth of the sample.

In the case of this clone: What this receptor recognizes is not known. No clone much larger than this one lies a single base away; base qualities are absent.

The germline V gene gives CDR1 as SGHTA and CDR2 as FQGTGA. V is cut by 3 bases and J by 6 bases, and the space between the germline ends is 15 bases. The CDR3 contains 15 residues, cysteine and phenylalanine counted. The sequence is cut down to CDR3 DNA, 45 bases in frame from base 1. The investigation overall reported the following: The quantity of clinical and demographic metadata differed by source and by participant and was supplied without curation.

This TCR was recovered from a man aged 80 or over with acute or convalescent COVID-19. The chain uses TRBV7-3 and TRBJ1-5; the D gene cannot be resolved reliably. The sample comprised peripheral blood. The sequenced DNA is TGTGCCAGCAGCTTGACGGGAGAATTCGGTCAGCCCCAGCATTTT. Its protein is CASSLTGEFGQPQHF.